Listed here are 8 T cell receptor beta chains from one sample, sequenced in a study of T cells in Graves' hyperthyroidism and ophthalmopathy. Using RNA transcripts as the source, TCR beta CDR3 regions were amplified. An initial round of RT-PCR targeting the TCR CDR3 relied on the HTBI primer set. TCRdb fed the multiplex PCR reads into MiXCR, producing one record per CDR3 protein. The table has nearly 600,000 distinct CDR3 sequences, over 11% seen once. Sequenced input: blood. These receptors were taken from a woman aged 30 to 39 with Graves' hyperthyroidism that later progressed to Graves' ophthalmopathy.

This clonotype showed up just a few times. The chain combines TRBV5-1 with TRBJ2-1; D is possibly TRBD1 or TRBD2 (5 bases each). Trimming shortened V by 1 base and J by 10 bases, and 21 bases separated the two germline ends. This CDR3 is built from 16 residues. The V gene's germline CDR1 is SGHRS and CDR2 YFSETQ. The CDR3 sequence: CASSLYGGTPAPEQFF. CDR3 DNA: TGCGCCAGCAGCTTGTATGGTGGGACCCCAGCCCCGGAGCAGTTCTTC.

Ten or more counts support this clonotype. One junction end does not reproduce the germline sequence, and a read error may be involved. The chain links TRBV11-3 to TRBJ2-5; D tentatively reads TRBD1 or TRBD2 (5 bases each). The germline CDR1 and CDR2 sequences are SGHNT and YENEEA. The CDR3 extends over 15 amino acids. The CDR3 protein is CTSSPRGDPKETQYF. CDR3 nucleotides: TGTACCAGCAGCCCAAGAGGGGATCCCAAAGAGACCCAGTACTTC.

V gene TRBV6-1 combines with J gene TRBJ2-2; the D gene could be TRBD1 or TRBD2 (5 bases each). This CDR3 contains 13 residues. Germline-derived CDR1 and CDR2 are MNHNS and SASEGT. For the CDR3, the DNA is TGTGCAACCAGGGACGCTAACACCGGGGAGCTGTTTTTT. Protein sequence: CATRDANTGELFF.

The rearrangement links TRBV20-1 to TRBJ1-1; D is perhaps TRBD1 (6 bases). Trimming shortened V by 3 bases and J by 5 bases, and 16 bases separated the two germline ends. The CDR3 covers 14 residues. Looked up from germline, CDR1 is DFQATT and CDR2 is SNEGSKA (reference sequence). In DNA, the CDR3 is TGCAGTGCTAGGCCCGGTGGGGGCCTGACTGAAGCTTTCTTT. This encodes CSARPGGGLTEAFF.

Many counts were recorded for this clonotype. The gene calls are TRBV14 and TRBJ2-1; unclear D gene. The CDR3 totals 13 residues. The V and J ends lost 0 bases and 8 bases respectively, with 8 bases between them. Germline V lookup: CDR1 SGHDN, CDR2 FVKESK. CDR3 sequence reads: CASSQEWEHEQFF. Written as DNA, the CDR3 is TGTGCCAGCAGCCAAGAATGGGAACATGAGCAGTTCTTC.

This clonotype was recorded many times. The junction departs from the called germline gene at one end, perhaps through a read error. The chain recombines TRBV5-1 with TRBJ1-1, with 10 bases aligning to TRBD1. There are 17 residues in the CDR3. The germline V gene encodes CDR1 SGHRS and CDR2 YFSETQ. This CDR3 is CASNLGSRTGGGTEAFF. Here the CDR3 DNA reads TGCGCCAGCAACTTGGGATCGAGGACAGGGGGGGGAACTGAAGCTTTCTTT.

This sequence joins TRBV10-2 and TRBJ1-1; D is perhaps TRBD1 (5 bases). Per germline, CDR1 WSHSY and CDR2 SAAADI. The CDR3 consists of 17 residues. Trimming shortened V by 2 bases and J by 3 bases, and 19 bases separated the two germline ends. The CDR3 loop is CASSEPWGGNSDTEAFF. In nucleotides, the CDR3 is TGCGCCAGCAGTGAGCCCTGGGGGGGGAATTCGGACACTGAAGCTTTCTTT.

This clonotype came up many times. The DNA of the CDR3 is TGTGCCTGGAAAATCTCCTACGAGCAGTACTTC. Its translation: CAWKISYEQYF. The rearrangement uses TRBV30 and TRBJ2-7; D remains ambiguous. The CDR3 totals 11 residues. Deletions cut 4 bases from V and 0 bases from J, with 4 bases between. Germline V gene lookup returns CDR1 GTSNPN and CDR2 SVGIG (reference sequence).